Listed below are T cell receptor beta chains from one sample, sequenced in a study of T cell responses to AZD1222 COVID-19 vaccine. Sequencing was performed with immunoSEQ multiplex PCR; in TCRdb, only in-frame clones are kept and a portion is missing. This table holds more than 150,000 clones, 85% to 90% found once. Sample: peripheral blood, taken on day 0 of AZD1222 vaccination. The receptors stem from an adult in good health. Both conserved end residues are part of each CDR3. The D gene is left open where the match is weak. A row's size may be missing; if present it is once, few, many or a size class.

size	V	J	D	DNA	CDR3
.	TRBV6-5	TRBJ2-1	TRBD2	TGTGCCAGCAGTTACCGAGGGACTAGCGGGCGATTCTTC	CASSYRGTSGRFF
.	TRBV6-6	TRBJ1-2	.	TGTGCCAGCACCCCCTTTGCTGGAAATGGCTACACCTTC	CASTPFAGNGYTF
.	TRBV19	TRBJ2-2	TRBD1	TGTGCCAGTAGTAGGGGACAGGGGGCGGGCACCGGGGAGCTGTTTTTT	CASSRGQGAGTGELFF
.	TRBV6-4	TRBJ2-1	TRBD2	TGTGCCAGCAGATCTCTAGCGGGAGGGCCAAATGAGCAGTTCTTC	CASRSLAGGPNEQFF
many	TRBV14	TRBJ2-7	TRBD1	TGTGCCAGCAGCCGCGACAGGGGGCTAGCCGAGCAGTACTTC	CASSRDRGLAEQYF
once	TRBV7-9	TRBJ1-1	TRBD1	TGTGCCAGCAGCGCCCGACAGGGTTTGAACACTGAAGCTTTCTTT	CASSARQGLNTEAFF
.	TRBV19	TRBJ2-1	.	TGTGCCAGTAGGCCCCAGGGCGTGGCCTACAATGAGCAGTTCTTC	CASRPQGVAYNEQFF
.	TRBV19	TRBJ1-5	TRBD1	TGTGCCAGTAGTATAAGCGGACAGGGTCTACAGCCCCAGCATTTT	CASSISGQGLQPQHF
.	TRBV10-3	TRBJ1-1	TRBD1	TGTGCCATCAGGACAGGGGCATTGAACACTGAAGCTTTCTTT	CAIRTGALNTEAFF
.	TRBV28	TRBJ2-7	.	TGTGCCAGCAGCCCCAGGGTTGGTCCCTACGAGCAGTACTTC	CASSPRVGPYEQYF
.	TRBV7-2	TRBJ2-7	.	TGTGCCAGCAGCTCAGCAGTCCCCTACGAGCAGTACTTC	CASSSAVPYEQYF
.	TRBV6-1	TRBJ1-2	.	TGTGCCAGCAGTGAGCCCGGGGGCGTTTATGGCTACACCTTC	CASSEPGGVYGYTF
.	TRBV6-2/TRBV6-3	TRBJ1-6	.	TGTGCCAGCAGTCTCTGGACGGGAGTTGATTCACCCCTCCACTTT	CASSLWTGVDSPLHF
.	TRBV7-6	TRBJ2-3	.	TGTGCCAGCAGCCAGGGTCCGCACCCCACAGATACGCAGTATTTT	CASSQGPHPTDTQYF
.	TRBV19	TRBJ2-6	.	TGTGCCAGTTGCCAATCGGACAGCTCTGGGGCCAACGTCCTGACTTTC	CASCQSDSSGANVLTF
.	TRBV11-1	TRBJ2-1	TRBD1	TGTGCCAGCAGCTTAGCGAGGGACAGGGGCTACAATGAGCAGTTCTTC	CASSLARDRGYNEQFF
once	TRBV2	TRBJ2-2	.	TGTGCCAGCACCGTCTTGAATTCCGGGGAGCTGTTTTTT	CASTVLNSGELFF
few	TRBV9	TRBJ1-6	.	TGTGCCAGCAGCGGTCAGGGAGGTAATTCACCCCTCCACTTT	CASSGQGGNSPLHF
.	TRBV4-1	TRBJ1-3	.	TGCGCCAGCAGCCAAAGCCACCAAGGACGTTCTGGAAACACCATATATTTT	CASSQSHQGRSGNTIYF
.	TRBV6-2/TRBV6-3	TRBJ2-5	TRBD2	TGTGCCAGCAGTTCGTGGACTAGCGGGGACCGGGAGACCCAGTACTTC	CASSSWTSGDRETQYF
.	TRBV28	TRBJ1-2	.	TGTGCCAGCAGTCCCCCCGAGGGGCAAGGCGGCTACACCTTC	CASSPPEGQGGYTF
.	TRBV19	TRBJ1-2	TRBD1	TGTGCCAGTAGTTTCCCCGGGACAGGGAGGTATGGCTACACCTTC	CASSFPGTGRYGYTF
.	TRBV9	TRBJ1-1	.	TGTGCCAGCAGCGTGGGGGACACTGAAGCTTTCTTT	CASSVGDTEAFF
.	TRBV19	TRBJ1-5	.	TGTGCCAGTAGTTTACCCCGGCGAGACAGAGTTAGCAATCAGCCCCAGCATTTT	CASSLPRRDRVSNQPQHF
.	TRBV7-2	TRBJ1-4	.	TGTGCCAGCAGCTCGGCCTGGTCGGAAAAACTGTTTTTT	CASSSAWSEKLFF
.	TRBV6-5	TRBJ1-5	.	TGTGCCAGCAGTCTCAAGACGGGCAATCAGCCCCAGCATTTT	CASSLKTGNQPQHF
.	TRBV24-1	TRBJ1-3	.	TGTGCCACCAGTGCTGGGGGCTCTGGAAACACCATATATTTT	CATSAGGSGNTIYF
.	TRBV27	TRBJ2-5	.	TGTGCCAGCAGTAGTGGGCCAGGGCCGACCCAGTACTTC	CASSSGPGPTQYF
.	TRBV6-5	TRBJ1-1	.	TGTGCCACCCACACGATGCTTTACACTGAAGCTTTCTTT	CATHTMLYTEAFF
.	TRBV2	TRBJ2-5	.	TGTGCCAGACAGGTTCAAGAGACCCAGTACTTC	CARQVQETQYF
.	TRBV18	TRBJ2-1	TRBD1	TGTGCCAGCTCCCCACAGGGGACAGTTGGGGATGAGCAGTTCTTC	CASSPQGTVGDEQFF
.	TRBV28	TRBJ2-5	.	TGTGCCAGCAGTTGGGTGCAGGGGACCCTTTTGCAAGAGACCCAGTACTTC	CASSWVQGTLLQETQYF